The rows below give T cell receptor beta chains drawn from one sample of a study of T cell changes during pregnancy in multiple sclerosis. Using immunoSEQ multiplex PCR, the repertoire was profiled, and TCRdb retains in-frame clones only, with some absent. The sample records around 50,000 clones, approximately 92% being singletons. The sequencing used CD4+ T cells from peripheral blood mononuclear cells, collected in the third trimester of pregnancy. The receptors shown here come from a female donor with multiple sclerosis, enrolled in a pregnancy study. Each CDR3 is given with its conserved first and last residue.

j_call v_call cdr3_length cdr3_aa
TRBJ2-7 TRBV28 14 CASSLEWSSYEQYF
TRBJ1-2 TRBV11-2 14 CASSPQGANYGYTF
TRBJ2-5 TRBV29-1 10 CSAGGGTQYF
TRBJ2-7 TRBV18 13 CASSPSQIYEQYF
TRBJ2-5 TRBV29-1 14 CSVVGTGNWETQYF
TRBJ2-1 TRBV27 16 CASSWEGQGLYNEQFF
TRBJ2-1 TRBV7-8 15 CASSSLAANFNEQLF
TRBJ2-1 TRBV5-4 19 CASSLEKRTYPSSYNEQFF
TRBJ2-1 TRBV15 14 CATSRDPAYNEQFF
TRBJ1-1 TRBV28 17 CASSLLGGTGANTEAFF
TRBJ2-5 TRBV9 14 CASSEGDSQETQYF
TRBJ2-7 TRBV28 14 CASSFGGTGGEQYF
TRBJ2-1 TRBV5-1 20 CASSWRWTSVERKPRNEQFF
TRBJ2-1 TRBV10-1 12 CASSTSVNEQFF
TRBJ2-1 TRBV19 17 CASSNVLTGHSYNEQFF
TRBJ2-3 TRBV19 16 CASSILGGIRADTQYF
TRBJ1-4 TRBV7-8 14 CASSLQGIREKLFF
TRBJ2-7 TRBV19 14 CASSITSGLYEQYF
TRBJ1-1 TRBV29-1 14 CSAGQGVWNTEAFF
TRBJ1-3 TRBV28 15 CASSPPNRGGNTIYF
TRBJ2-7 TRBV7-8 15 CASSFLPGLGYEQYF
TRBJ2-5 TRBV5-5 15 CASSLGTGLGETQYF
TRBJ2-3 TRBV2 16 CASSEGASGHTDTQYF
TRBJ1-2 TRBV28 15 CASSFGQVADYGYTF
TRBJ2-5 TRBV9 14 CASSEVGRQETQYF
TRBJ2-7 TRBV28 11 CASSDTPKQYF
TRBJ2-7 TRBV5-4 14 CASSLASFLGEQYF
TRBJ2-1 TRBV7-7 14 CASSETGTGGEQFF
TRBJ1-1 TRBV19 13 CASSITTGTEAFF
TRBJ2-1 TRBV6-6 15 CASSKTSGSRNEQFF
TRBJ2-7 TRBV27 16 CASSRPGTGATYEQYF
TRBJ1-1 TRBV19 13 CASRRDRGTEAFF
TRBJ2-7 TRBV7-9 14 CASSPGQVAYEQYF
TRBJ1-5 TRBV7-9 14 CASSPIQSNQPQHF
TRBJ2-5 TRBV5-4 15 CASSLKRLAGETQYF
TRBJ2-7 TRBV28 15 CASSPTSGSSYEQYF
TRBJ2-2 TRBV10-3 14 CAISAGSVTGELFF
TRBJ2-1 TRBV19 17 CASSIGGSISTGNEQFF
TRBJ2-3 TRBV11-3 15 CASSLGDRGPDTQYF
TRBJ2-5 TRBV4-1 19 CASSQDGASGRAGEETQYF
TRBJ2-2 TRBV5-1 16 CASSKGGVTNTGELFF
TRBJ1-2 TRBV7-2 14 CASSLADRRGGYTF
TRBJ2-7 TRBV11-2 14 CASSFMRGSYEQYF
TRBJ1-2 TRBV5-1 15 CASSLNTGANYGYTF
TRBJ2-1 TRBV11-3 12 CASSSDTNEQFF
TRBJ2-1 TRBV9 15 CASSVGPGGVNEQFF